This T cell receptor beta chain was recorded in a study of shared clonotypes between healthy human individuals. Study-level points and caveats: Blood was the sole source, and tissue repertoires probably differ.

Details on this clone: Antigen specificity is unknown.

Original analysis: With immunoSEQ giving junction-only sequences and no quality scores, filtering differed. Produced via immunoSEQ multiplex PCR; TCRdb's table is partial and in-frame only. That table is the source of V, J and clone size, and D and trimming were worked out from the DNA. The sample contains 1,400,000 or so clones, approximately 98.5% of which appear only once. The CDR3 is 15 residues long. Germline-derived CDR1 and CDR2 are SGHVS and FNYEAQ. J gave up 9 bases and V 1 base, and 7 bases lay outside the gene matches. The chain is built from TRBV7-6 and TRBJ2-1, with 9 bases identical to TRBD2. The specimen was naive CD4+ T cells sorted from blood. Noted subset: CD45RA+ positively selected. The TCR sequence derives from a man between 25 and 39 years old in good health. In DNA, the CDR3 is TGTGCCAGCAGCTTAGGCGGGAGGGCCGCTCGTGAGCAGTTCTTC. The encoded protein is CASSLGGRAAREQFF.